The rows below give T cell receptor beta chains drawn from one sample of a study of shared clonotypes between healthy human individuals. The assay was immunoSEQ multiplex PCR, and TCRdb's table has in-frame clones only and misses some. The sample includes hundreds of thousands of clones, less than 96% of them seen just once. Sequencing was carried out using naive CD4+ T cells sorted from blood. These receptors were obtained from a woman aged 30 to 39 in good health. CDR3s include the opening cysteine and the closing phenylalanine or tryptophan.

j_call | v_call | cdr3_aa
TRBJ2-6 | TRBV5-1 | CASSLPGQSSGANVLTF
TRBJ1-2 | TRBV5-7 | CASSPEQGPNNYGYTF
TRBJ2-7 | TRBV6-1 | CASSEGQGKSSYEQYF
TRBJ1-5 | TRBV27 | CASSFGPGTDNQPQHF
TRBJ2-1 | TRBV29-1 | CSAPLTSGTYNEQFF
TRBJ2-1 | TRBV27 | CASSLFGPFNEQFF
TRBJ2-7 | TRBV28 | CASASGPTYEQYF
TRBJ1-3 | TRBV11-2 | CASSLIIPSFSGNTIYF
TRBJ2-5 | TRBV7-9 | CASSLELASLSYVKTQYF
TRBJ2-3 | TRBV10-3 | CAISESSGTDTQYF
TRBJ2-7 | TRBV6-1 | CASSATGTGSYEQYF
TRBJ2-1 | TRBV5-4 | CASSFLPGLYNEQFF
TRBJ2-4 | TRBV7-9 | CASSLGLAGGLGKNIQYF
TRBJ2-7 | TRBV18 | CASSPGLTYEQYF
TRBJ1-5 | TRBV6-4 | CASSPYSNQPQHF
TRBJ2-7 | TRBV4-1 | CASSQINSGRSREQYF
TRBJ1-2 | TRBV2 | CASTGLRGDRGYGYTF
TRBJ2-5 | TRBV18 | CASSLPTGAGQTQYF
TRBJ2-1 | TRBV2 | CASFEGATYNEQFF
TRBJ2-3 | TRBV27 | CASSPPAQYPTDTQYF
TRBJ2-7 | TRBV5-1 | CASSPVGRVGEQYF
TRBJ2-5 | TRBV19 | CASSPSSQETQYF
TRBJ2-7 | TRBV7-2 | CASSLVAGGTSYEQYF
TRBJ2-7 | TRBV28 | CASRLGVGVTYEQYF
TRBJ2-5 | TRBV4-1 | CASSHTGRTGSGETQYF
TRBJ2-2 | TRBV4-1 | CASSPGTRTGELFF
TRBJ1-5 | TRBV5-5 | CASTMGQGNQPQHF
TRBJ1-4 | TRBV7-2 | CASSARTGGNEKLFF
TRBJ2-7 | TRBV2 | CASSGLRGRWEQYF
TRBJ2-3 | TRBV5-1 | CASSLGQGHGTDTQYF
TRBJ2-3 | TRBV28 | CASRSQGTDTQYF
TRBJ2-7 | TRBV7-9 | CASSRTGTDYEQYF
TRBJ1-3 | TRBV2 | CASSKWTDSGNTIYF
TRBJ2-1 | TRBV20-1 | CSARGGREQFF
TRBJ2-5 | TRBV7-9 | CASSRRGGQETQYF
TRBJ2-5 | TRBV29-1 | CSVLRLAGAGATQYF
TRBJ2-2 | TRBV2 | CASRGSGTGELFF
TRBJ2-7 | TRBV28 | CASSNAGGNGEQYF
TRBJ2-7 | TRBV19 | CASSKGGTSGSYEQYF
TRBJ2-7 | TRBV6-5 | CASSSPQGKQYF
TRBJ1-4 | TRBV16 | CASSSGRVANEKLFF